This TCR beta chain was captured in a study of T cell changes during pregnancy in multiple sclerosis. The CDR3 has 14 amino acids. V dropped 2 bases and J dropped 8; count of bases not matched to a gene: 8. Germline CDR1 is MNHEY and CDR2 is SMNVEV (reference sequence). Profiled with immunoSEQ multiplex PCR; TCRdb holds only in-frame clones, not every one. The data hold 100,000 or so clones, with around nine tenths observed a single time. This sample comprised peripheral blood, obtained in the second trimester of pregnancy. This clonotype was sampled from a female donor with multiple sclerosis, enrolled in a pregnancy study. V and J are TRBV27 and TRBJ1-2, with 7 bases aligning to TRBD1. CDR3: CASSLQGGPWGYTF. The CDR3 DNA reads TGTGCCAGCAGTTTACAAGGGGGCCCATGGGGCTACACCTTC.